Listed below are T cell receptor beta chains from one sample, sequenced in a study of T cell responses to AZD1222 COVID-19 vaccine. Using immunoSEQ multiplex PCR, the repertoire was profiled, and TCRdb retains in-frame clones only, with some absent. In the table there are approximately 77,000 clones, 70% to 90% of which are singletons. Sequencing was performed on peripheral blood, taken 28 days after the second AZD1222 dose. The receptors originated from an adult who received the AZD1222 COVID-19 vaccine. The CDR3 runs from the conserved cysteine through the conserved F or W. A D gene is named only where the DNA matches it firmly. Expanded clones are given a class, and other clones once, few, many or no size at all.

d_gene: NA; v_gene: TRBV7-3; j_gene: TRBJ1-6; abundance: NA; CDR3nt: TGTGCCAGCAGCTCCTCCTTTAATTCACCCCTCCACTTT; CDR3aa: CASSSSFNSPLHF
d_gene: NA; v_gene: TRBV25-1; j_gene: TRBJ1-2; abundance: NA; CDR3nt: TGTGCCAGCAGCTACACGGGGGGTAATGGCTACACCTTC; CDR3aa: CASSYTGGNGYTF
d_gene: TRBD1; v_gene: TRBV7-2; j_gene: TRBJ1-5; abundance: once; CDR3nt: TGTGCTAGCAGTTCCGTACAGGGGACCAATCAGCCCCAGCATTTT; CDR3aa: CASSSVQGTNQPQHF
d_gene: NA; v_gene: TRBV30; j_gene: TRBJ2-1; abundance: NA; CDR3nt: TGTGCCTGGAGCGTGCCCGGGACCCTTTTTACGGGTGAGCAGTTCTTC; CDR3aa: CAWSVPGTLFTGEQFF
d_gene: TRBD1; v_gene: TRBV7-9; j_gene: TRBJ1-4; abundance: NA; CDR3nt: TGTGCCAGCAGCCGAGGAAGGGACAGAGATGAAAAACTGTTTTTT; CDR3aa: CASSRGRDRDEKLFF
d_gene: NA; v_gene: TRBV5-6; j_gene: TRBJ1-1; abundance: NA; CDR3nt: TGTGCCAGCAGCTGGGGACACCCACGGAACACTGAAGCTTTCTTT; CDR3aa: CASSWGHPRNTEAFF
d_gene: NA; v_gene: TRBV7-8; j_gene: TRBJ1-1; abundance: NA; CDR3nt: TGTGCGGCGGGGAACACTGAAGCTTTCTTT; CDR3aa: CAAGNTEAFF
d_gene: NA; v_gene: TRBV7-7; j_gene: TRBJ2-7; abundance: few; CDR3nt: TGTGCCAGCAGTGACTACTCGGACACCCACTACGAGCAGTACTTC; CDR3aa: CASSDYSDTHYEQYF
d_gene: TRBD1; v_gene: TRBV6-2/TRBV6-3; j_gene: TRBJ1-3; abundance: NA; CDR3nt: TGTGCCAGCAGTTCCCTCACCAGGGGGCCTTGGAACACCATATATTTT; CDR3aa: CASSSLTRGPWNTIYF
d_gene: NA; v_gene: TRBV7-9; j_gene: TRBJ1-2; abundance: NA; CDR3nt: TGTGCCAGCAGCTTAGAGGCAGGGTGGGGTGGCTACACCTTC; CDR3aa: CASSLEAGWGGYTF
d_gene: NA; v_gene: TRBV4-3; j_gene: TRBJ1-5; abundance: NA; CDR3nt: TGCGCCAGCAGCCAAGAAACGGCTAGCAATCAGCCCCAGCATTTT; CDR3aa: CASSQETASNQPQHF
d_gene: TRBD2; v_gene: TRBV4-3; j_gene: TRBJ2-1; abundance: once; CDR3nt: TGCGCCAGCAGCCAAGATGGGGCTAGCGGGAGGGCCTTAAATGAGCAGTTCTTC; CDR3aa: CASSQDGASGRALNEQFF
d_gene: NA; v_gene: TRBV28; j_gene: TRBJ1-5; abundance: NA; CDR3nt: TGTGCCAGCAGTTCCCCCCAGGGGAGCAATCAGCCCCAGCATTTT; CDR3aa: CASSSPQGSNQPQHF
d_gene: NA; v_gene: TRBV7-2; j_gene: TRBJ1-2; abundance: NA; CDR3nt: TGTGCCAGCAGCCTCTCCGGCCGAGCCTTGGGGGGCTACACCTTC; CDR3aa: CASSLSGRALGGYTF
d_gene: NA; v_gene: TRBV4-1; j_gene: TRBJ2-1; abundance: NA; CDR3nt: TGCGCCAGCAGCCAATCCGGGGCCTACAATGAGCAGTTCTTC; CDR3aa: CASSQSGAYNEQFF
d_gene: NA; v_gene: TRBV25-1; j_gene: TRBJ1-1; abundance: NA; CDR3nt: TGTGCCAGCAGTTCGACAGGTGAAGCTTTCTTT; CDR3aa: CASSSTGEAFF
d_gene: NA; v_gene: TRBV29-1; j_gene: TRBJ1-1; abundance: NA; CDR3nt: TGCAGCGTTGGGGCAGGGGAAACTGAAGCTTTCTTT; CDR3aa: CSVGAGETEAFF
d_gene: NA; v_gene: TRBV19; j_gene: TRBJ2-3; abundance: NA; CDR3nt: TGTGCCAGTAGTGTCGCAGGGTTAGGTACGCAGTATTTT; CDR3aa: CASSVAGLGTQYF
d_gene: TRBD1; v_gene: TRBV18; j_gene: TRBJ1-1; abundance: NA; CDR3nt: TGTGCCAGCTCACCACCCCATGGCTCGAAGGGGGCCAACACTGAAGCTTTCTTT; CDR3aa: CASSPPHGSKGANTEAFF
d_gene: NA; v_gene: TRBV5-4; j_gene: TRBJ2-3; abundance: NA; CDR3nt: TGTGCCAGCAGCATAAGTTACACAGATACGCAGTATTTT; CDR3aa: CASSISYTDTQYF
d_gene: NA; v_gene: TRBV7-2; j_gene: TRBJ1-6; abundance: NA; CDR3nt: TGTGCCAGCAGCTTAAAAGCGGCAGCCTATAATTCACCCCTCCACTTT; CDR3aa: CASSLKAAAYNSPLHF
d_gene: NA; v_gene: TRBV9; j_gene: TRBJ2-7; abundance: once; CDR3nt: TGTGCCAGCAGCGTACGTGAAGCCTCCTACGAGCAGTACTTC; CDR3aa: CASSVREASYEQYF
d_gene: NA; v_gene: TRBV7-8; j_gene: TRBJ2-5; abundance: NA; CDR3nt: TGTGCCAGCAGCTTAATATCGGCGGGCAAGTACTTC; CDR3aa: CASSLISAGKYF
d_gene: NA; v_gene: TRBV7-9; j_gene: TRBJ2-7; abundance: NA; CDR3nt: TGTGCCAGCAGCTTAGACAACGACGAGCAGTACTTC; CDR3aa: CASSLDNDEQYF
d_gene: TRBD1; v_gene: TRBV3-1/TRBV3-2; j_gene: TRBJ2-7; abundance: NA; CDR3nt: TGTGCCAGCAGCCCGGTCCGGGACAGGGGGGGCTACGAGCAGTACTTC; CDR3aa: CASSPVRDRGGYEQYF
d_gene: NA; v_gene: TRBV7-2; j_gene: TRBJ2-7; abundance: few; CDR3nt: TGTGCCAGCAGCTTACTAGCCTACGAGCAGTACTTC; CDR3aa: CASSLLAYEQYF
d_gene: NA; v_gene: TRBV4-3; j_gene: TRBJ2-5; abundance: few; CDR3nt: TGCGCCAGCAGCCAAGAACTGGGGAGCAAACAAGAGACCCAGTACTTC; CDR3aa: CASSQELGSKQETQYF
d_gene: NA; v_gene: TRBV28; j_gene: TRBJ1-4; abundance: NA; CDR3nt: TGTGCCAGCAGATTTCATGGTTCTAATGAAAAACTGTTTTTT; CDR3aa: CASRFHGSNEKLFF
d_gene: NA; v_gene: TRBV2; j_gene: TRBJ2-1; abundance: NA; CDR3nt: TGTGCCAGCAGTGTAGACAGAGTAGGTCTGGATGAGCAGTTCTTC; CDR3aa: CASSVDRVGLDEQFF
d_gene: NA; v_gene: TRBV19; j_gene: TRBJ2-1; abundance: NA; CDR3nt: TGTGCCAGTAGTAAGAGGGGCGTGTCCATCTCCTACAATGAGCAGTTCTTC; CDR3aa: CASSKRGVSISYNEQFF